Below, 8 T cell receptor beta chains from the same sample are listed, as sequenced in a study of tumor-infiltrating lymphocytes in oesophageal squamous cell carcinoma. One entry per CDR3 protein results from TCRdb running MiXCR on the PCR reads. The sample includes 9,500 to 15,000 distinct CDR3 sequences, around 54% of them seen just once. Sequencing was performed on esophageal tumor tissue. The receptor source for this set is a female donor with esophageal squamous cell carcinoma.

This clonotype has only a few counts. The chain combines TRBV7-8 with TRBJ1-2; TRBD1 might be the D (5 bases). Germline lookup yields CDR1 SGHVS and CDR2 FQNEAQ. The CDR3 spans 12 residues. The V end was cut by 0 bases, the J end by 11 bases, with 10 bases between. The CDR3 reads CASSLAEGQYTF. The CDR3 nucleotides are TGTGCCAGCAGCTTAGCTGAGGGGCAGTACACCTTC.

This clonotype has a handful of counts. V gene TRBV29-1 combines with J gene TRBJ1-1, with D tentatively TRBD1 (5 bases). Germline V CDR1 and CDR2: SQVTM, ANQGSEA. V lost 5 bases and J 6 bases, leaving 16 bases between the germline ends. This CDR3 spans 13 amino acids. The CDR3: CSVPPFGGAEAFF. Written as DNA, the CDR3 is TGCAGCGTTCCTCCCTTCGGGGGGGCTGAAGCTTTCTTT.

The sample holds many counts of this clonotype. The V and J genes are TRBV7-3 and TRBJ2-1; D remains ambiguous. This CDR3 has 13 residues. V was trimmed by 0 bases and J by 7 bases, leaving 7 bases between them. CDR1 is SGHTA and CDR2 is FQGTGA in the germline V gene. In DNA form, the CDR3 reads TGTGCCAGCAGCTTAACTGCCGGTAATGAGCAGTTCTTC. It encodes CASSLTAGNEQFF. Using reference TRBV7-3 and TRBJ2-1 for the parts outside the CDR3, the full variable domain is GAGVSQTPSNKVTEKGKYVELRCDPISGHTALYWYRQSLGQGPEFLIYFQGTGAADDSGLPNDRFFAVRPEGSVSTLKIQRTERGDSAVYLCASSLTAGNEQFFGPGTRLTVL.

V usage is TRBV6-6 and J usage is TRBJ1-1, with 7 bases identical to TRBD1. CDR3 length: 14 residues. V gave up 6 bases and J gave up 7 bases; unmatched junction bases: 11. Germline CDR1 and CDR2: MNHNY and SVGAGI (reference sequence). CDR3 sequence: CASRASGGEREAFF. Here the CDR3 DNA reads TGTGCCAGCAGAGCCTCAGGGGGTGAGCGTGAAGCTTTCTTT.

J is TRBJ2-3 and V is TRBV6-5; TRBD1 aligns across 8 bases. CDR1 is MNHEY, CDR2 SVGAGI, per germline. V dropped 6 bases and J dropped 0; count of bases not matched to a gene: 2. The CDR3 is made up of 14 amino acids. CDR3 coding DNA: TGTGCCAGCAGCTGGACAGGGAGCACAGATACGCAGTATTTT. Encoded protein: CASSWTGSTDTQYF.

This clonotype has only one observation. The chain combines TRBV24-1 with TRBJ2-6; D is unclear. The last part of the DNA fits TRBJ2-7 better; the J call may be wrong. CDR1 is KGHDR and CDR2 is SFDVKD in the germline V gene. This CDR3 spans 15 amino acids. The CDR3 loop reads CATSDSIGRTYEQYF. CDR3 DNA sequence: TGTGCCACCAGTGATTCCATCGGACGGACCTACGAGCAGTACTTC.

The CDR3 DNA is TGTGCCAGCAGCCAAATGGCCGGTTGGGAGACCCAGTACTTC. It is translated as CASSQMAGWETQYF. V usage is TRBV7-4 and J usage is TRBJ2-4, with no clear D. The DNA matches TRBJ2-5 better at its end, which makes the J call doubtful. In germline, CDR1 is SGHVT, CDR2 SQSDAQ. This CDR3 is 14 amino acids long.

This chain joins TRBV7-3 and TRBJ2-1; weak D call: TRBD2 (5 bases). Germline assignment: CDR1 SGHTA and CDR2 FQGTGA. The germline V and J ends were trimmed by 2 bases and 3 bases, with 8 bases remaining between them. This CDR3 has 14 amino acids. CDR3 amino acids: CASSLSRDYNEQFF. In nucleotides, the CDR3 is TGTGCCAGCAGCTTATCTCGGGACTACAATGAGCAGTTCTTC. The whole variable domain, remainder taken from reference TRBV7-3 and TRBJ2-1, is GAGVSQTPSNKVTEKGKYVELRCDPISGHTALYWYRQSLGQGPEFLIYFQGTGAADDSGLPNDRFFAVRPEGSVSTLKIQRTERGDSAVYLCASSLSRDYNEQFFGPGTRLTVL.